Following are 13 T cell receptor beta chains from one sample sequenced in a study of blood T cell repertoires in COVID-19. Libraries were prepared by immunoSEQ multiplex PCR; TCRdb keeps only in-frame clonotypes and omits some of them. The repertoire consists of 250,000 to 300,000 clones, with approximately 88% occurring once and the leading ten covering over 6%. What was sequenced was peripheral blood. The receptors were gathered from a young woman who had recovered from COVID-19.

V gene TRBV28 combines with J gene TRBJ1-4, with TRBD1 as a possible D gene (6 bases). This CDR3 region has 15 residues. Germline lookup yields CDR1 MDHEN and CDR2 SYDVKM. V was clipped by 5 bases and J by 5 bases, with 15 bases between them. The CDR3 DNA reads TGTGCCAGCAGTCACGGGGACACCAAAAATGAAAAACTGTTTTTT. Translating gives CASSHGDTKNEKLFF.

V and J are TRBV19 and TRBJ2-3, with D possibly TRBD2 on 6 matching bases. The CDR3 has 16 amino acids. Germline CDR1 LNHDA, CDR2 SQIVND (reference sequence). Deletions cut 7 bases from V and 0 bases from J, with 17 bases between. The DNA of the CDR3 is TGTGCCAGTATGAGGAGGGGCGGCTCTAGCACAGATACGCAGTATTTT. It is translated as CASMRRGGSSTDTQYF. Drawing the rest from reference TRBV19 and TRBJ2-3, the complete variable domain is DGGITQSPKYLFRKEGQNVTLSCEQNLNHDAMYWYRQDPGQGLRLIYYSQIVNDFQKGDIAEGYSVSREKKESFPLTVTSAQKNPTAFYLCASMRRGGSSTDTQYFGPGTRLTVL.

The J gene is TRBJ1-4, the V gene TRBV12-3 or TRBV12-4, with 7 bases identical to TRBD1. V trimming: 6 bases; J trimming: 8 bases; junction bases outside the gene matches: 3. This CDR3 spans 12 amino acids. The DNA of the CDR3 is TGTGCCAGCAGCTGGGGACAGGAAAAACTGTTTTTT. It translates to CASSWGQEKLFF.

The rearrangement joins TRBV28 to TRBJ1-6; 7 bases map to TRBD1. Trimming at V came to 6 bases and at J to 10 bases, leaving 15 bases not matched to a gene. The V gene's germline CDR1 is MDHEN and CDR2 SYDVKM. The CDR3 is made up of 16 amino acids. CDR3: CASRAAEKGARSPLHF. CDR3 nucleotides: TGTGCCAGCAGGGCCGCTGAGAAGGGGGCGAGATCACCCCTCCACTTT.

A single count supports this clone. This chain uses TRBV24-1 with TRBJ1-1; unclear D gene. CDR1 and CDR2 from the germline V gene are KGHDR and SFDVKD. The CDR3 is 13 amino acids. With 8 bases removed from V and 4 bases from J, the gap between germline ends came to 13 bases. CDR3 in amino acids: CATMGRLGTEAFF. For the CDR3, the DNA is TGTGCCACCATGGGCAGGCTGGGCACTGAAGCTTTCTTT.

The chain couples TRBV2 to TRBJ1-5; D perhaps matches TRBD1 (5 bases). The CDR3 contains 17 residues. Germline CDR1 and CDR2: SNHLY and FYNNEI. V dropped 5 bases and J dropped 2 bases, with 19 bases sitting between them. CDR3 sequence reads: CASSFTGSGLGNQPQHF. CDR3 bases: TGTGCCAGCAGTTTCACAGGCTCCGGCTTGGGCAATCAGCCCCAGCATTTT.

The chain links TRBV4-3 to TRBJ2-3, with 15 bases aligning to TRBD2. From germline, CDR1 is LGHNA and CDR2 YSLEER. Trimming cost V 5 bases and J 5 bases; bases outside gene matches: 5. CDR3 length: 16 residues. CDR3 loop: CASSAWTSGGEDTQYF. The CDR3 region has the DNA TGCGCCAGCAGCGCCTGGACTAGCGGGGGGGAAGATACGCAGTATTTT.

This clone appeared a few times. The CDR3 loop reads CASSRAGGSGYTF. The CDR3, as DNA: TGTGCCAGCAGCAGAGCAGGGGGCTCTGGCTACACCTTC. The chain links TRBV11-2 to TRBJ1-2, with 8 bases that match TRBD1. The CDR3 spans 13 residues. V shed 5 bases and J 7 bases; nucleotides not matched to a gene: 6. The germline V gene encodes CDR1 SGHAT and CDR2 FQNNGV.

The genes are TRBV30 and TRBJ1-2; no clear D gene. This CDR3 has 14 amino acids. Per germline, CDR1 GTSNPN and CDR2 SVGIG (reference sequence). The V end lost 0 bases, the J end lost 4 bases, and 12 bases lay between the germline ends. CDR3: CAWSVLVAGYGYTF. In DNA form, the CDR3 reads TGTGCCTGGAGTGTACTTGTCGCGGGCTATGGCTACACCTTC.

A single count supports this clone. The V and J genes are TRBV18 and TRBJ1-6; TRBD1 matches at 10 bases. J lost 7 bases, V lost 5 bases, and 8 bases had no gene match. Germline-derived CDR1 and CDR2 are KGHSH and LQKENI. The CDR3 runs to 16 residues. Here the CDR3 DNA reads TGTGCCAGCTCATCCCGGGACAGGGGCTCCAATTCACCCCTCCACTTT. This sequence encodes CASSSRDRGSNSPLHF.

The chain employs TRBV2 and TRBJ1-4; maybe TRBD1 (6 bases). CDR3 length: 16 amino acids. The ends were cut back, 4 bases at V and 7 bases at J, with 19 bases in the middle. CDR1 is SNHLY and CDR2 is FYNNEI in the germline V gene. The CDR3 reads CASSVSPTGRSEKLFF. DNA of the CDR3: TGTGCCAGCAGTGTCTCCCCGACAGGAAGGAGTGAAAAACTGTTTTTT.

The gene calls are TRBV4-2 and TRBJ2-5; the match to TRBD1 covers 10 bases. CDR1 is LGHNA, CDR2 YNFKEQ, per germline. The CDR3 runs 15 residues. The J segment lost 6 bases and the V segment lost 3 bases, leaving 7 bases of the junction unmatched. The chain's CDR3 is CASSQEEGQGQTQYF. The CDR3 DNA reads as TGTGCCAGCAGCCAGGAAGAGGGACAGGGGCAGACCCAGTACTTC.

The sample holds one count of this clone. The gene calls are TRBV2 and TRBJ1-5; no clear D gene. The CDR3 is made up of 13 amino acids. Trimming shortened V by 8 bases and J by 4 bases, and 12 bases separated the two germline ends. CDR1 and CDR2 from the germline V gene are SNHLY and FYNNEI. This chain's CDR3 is CASRWEGNQPQHF. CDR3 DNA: TGTGCCAGCCGGTGGGAGGGAAATCAGCCCCAGCATTTT.